One sample yielded the 27 T cell receptor beta chains listed below, sequenced in a study of T-cell reconstitution after alpha-beta-depleted transplantation in children (dated by TCRdb to the mid-2010s). Library preparation used PCR. Sequencing used an Illumina HiSeq 2500. To normalize quantification of the TCRbeta repertoire, the TCR libraries were built with molecular barcoding that relied on unique molecular identifiers. TCRdb reworked the public reads: Q25 trimming with fastp, MiXCR clone assembly, productive beta chains retained. Every entry covers one CDR3 protein and lists the most common genes and DNA from its rows. For this sample the table gives over 70,000 distinct CDR3 sequences, of which 6.5% to 8.5% were detected only once. Just under 7% of the sample goes to the ten largest clones. Sequenced material: PBMCs from the stem cell graft donor, taken from the stem cell graft. Every receptor here comes from a human donor who donated a stem cell graft to a child with congenital amegakaryocytic thrombocytopenia.

This clonotype was counted at least ten times. The J gene is TRBJ2-1, the V gene TRBV5-5; D perhaps matches TRBD1 (5 bases). Trimming pared 0 bases from V and 6 bases from J, leaving 10 bases between. The CDR3 extends over 14 amino acids. Germline V gene data show CDR1 as SGHKS and CDR2 as YYEKEE (reference sequence). CDR3 loop: CASSLEGEGNEQFF. CDR3 in DNA: TGTGCCAGCAGCTTGGAAGGGGAAGGCAATGAGCAGTTCTTC.

In its sample, this clonotype was seen many times. This chain joins TRBV5-5 and TRBJ1-2; D perhaps matches TRBD1 (6 bases). CDR3 length: 14 amino acids. Germline lookup yields CDR1 SGHKS and CDR2 YYEKEE (reference sequence). V was clipped by 2 bases and J by 3 bases, with 11 bases between them. CDR3 in DNA: TGTGCCAGCAGCTTCGGGGCAGGGGACTATGGCTACACCTTC. This codes for CASSFGAGDYGYTF.

There are a few counts of this clonotype. This chain links TRBV3-1 with TRBJ2-4, with 8 bases aligning to TRBD1. The CDR3 extends over 17 amino acids. J gave up 7 bases and V 0 bases, and 11 bases lay outside the gene matches. Per the germline V gene, CDR1 is LGHDT and CDR2 is YNNKEL (reference sequence). The CDR3 sequence is CASSQEGLGTGPNIQYF. The CDR3 DNA reads as TGTGCCAGCAGCCAAGAGGGGCTGGGGACAGGCCCGAACATTCAGTACTTC.

This clonotype was seen many times. The CDR3 region is CASSLIGLSYEQYF. CDR3 DNA sequence: TGTGCCAGCAGTTTAATAGGACTATCCTACGAGCAGTACTTC. The V gene is TRBV12-3 or TRBV12-4, the J gene TRBJ2-7, with D maybe TRBD2 (6 bases). The ends were cut back, 2 bases at V and 1 base at J, with 9 bases in the middle. The CDR3 is 14 amino acids.

This clonotype appeared many times. The chain has TRBV25-1 and TRBJ1-1; 9 bases are shared with TRBD1. Trimming at V came to 4 bases and at J to 4 bases, leaving 1 base not matched to a gene. Germline V gene sequence: CDR1 MGHDK, CDR2 SYGVNS. The CDR3 length is 13 residues. The chain's CDR3 is CASSATGGTEAFF. CDR3 DNA: TGTGCCAGCAGTGCGACAGGGGGCACTGAAGCTTTCTTT.

Ten or more counts support this clonotype. The chain links TRBV6-1 to TRBJ1-1, with D perhaps TRBD1 (5 bases). CDR1 MNHNS and CDR2 SASEGT come from the germline V gene. The V and J ends lost 7 bases and 2 bases respectively, with 11 bases between them. This CDR3 region has 13 residues. The CDR3 reads CASTVRGNTEAFF. The CDR3 coding sequence is TGTGCCAGCACGGTTAGGGGAAACACTGAAGCTTTCTTT.

Many counts were recorded for this clonotype. The chain uses TRBV2 and TRBJ1-2; perhaps TRBD1 as D (6 bases). CDR3 size: 14 residues. V was cut by 2 bases and J by 5 bases, with 12 bases left in between. Germline V lookup: CDR1 SNHLY, CDR2 FYNNEI. The CDR3 coding sequence is TGTGCCAGCAGTGAATACAGGGCGAAGTATGGCTACACCTTC. Protein product: CASSEYRAKYGYTF.

This clonotype has just a few counts. The chain links TRBV11-1 to TRBJ2-1; 7 positions match TRBD1. Germline V gene data show CDR1 as SGHAT and CDR2 as FQDESV (reference sequence). The CDR3 is 17 residues long. V trimming: 2 bases; J trimming: 5 bases; junction bases outside the gene matches: 12. The DNA for the CDR3 is TGTGCCAGCAGCTTATTGTTAGGACCGGGACAGAACAATGAGCAGTTCTTC. Residues: CASSLLLGPGQNNEQFF.

A note on this clonotype: Given a much more abundant clone one base away, this may be a read error. V is TRBV5-1 and J is TRBJ1-1, with 7 bases fitting TRBD1. The CDR3 length is 15 residues. Germline-derived CDR1 and CDR2 are SGHRS and YFSETQ. CDR3 coding DNA: TGCGCCAGCAGCTCGAATTCAGGGGGAGGCACTAAAGCTTTCTTT. It yields the protein CASSSNSGGGTKAFF.

The sample holds many counts of this clonotype. V and J are TRBV13 and TRBJ2-1; D perhaps matches TRBD1 (6 bases). This CDR3 is 15 amino acids long. The germline CDR1 and CDR2 sequences are PRHDT and FYEKMQ (reference sequence). V lost 2 bases, J lost 9 bases, and 17 bases lay in between. The CDR3 here is CASSLSHRAAGEQFF. The CDR3, as DNA: TGTGCCAGCAGCTTATCCCACAGGGCCGCGGGTGAGCAGTTCTTC.

This clonotype was counted many times. The V gene is TRBV28, the J gene TRBJ1-1; D gene ambiguous. Germline CDR1 is MDHEN and CDR2 is SYDVKM. There are 15 residues in the CDR3. Trimming left V 10 bases short and J 4 bases short, with 22 bases between. The CDR3 region has the DNA TGTGCCACCCAGCCGAATGGACCGGAGGCCACTGAAGCTTTCTTT. It specifies CATQPNGPEATEAFF.

This clonotype was recorded many times. The rearrangement links TRBV15 to TRBJ2-7; D may be TRBD1 or TRBD2 (5 bases each). The CDR3 is 15 residues long. Per the germline V gene, CDR1 is LNHNV and CDR2 is YYDKDF (reference sequence). The V end was cut by 0 bases, the J end by 11 bases, with 20 bases between. The CDR3 DNA reads as TGTGCCACCAGCAGAGATACGGGACCGACCAGTGATAAGTACTTC. Its translation is CATSRDTGPTSDKYF.

There are many counts of this clonotype. The chain recombines TRBV24-1 with TRBJ2-2, with D possibly being TRBD1 or TRBD2 (5 bases each). The CDR3 runs to 15 residues. The V gene's germline CDR1 is KGHDR and CDR2 SFDVKD. Trimming pared 4 bases from V and 2 bases from J, leaving 10 bases between. Here the CDR3 reads CATSERGGNTGELFF. In DNA, the CDR3 is TGTGCCACCAGTGAACGTGGGGGAAACACCGGGGAGCTGTTTTTT.

This clonotype was seen a few times. The chain is built from TRBV30 and TRBJ1-1; TRBD1 is a possible D gene (5 bases). Trimming shortened V by 3 bases and J by 0 bases, and 8 bases separated the two germline ends. CDR1 and CDR2 from the germline V gene are GTSNPN and SVGIG (reference sequence). The CDR3 has 13 amino acids. The CDR3, as DNA: TGTGCCTGGAGACAGGAGATGAACACTGAAGCTTTCTTT. It yields the protein CAWRQEMNTEAFF.

This clonotype was picked up many times. DNA for the CDR3: TGCAGTGCTCTCAAGGGCGCAGATCAGCCCCAGCATTTT. Its protein is CSALKGADQPQHF. The V and J genes are TRBV20-1 and TRBJ1-5; D ambiguous. The CDR3 sequence is 13 residues long. In germline, CDR1 is DFQATT, CDR2 SNEGSKA (reference sequence). Trimming took 5 bases from V and 5 from J, leaving 13 bases between them.

This clonotype showed up many times. The V and J genes are TRBV5-1 and TRBJ2-5; D possibly matches TRBD1 or TRBD2 (5 bases each). Germline assignment: CDR1 SGHRS and CDR2 YFSETQ. V shed 0 bases and J shed 5 bases, with 11 bases lying between them. The CDR3 consists of 14 residues. The CDR3 DNA follows: TGCGCCAGCAGCTTGGCCCTAGGGGAGGAGACCCAGTACTTC. Amino acid sequence: CASSLALGEETQYF.

About this clonotype: Being one base from a much bigger clone, this may be a read error. The chain couples TRBV2 to TRBJ2-5, with 7 bases that match TRBD1. The CDR3 is 13 amino acids. The V gene's germline CDR1 is SNHLY and CDR2 FYNNEI. CDR3 bases: TGTGCCAGCAGTAAACAGGGGAAAGATACCCAGTACTTC. Translating gives CASSKQGKDTQYF.

This clonotype occurred many times. This CDR3 is missing its conserved last phenylalanine or tryptophan, likely due to a read error. The limits of the CDR3 on the DNA are not certain, so only TCRdb's listed CDR3 is given. The chain combines TRBV28 with TRBJ1-1. The CDR3 adds up to 8 amino acids, both ends counted. Germline V CDR1 and CDR2: MDHEN, SYDVKM. CDR3 sequence: CASSLCPH.

This clonotype was recorded at least ten times. V usage is TRBV24-1 and J usage is TRBJ2-3, with D possibly TRBD2 on 6 matching bases. Germline CDR1 reads KGHDR; CDR2 reads SFDVKD. The V gene lost 5 bases and the J gene lost 1 base, with 6 bases spanning the gap. This CDR3 comprises 13 residues. The CDR3 loop is CATSGGGTDTQYF. The CDR3 nucleotides are TGTGCCACCAGTGGGGGGGGCACAGATACGCAGTATTTT.

This clonotype was detected ten times or more. The gene calls are TRBV9 and TRBJ2-5, with a possible D match to TRBD1 (6 bases). CDR3 length: 14 residues. The germline gives CDR1 SGDLS, CDR2 YYNGEE. V was pared by 0 bases and J by 2 bases, with 8 bases between. The CDR3 bases are TGTGCCAGCAGCGTAGGCGACAGGCAAGAGACCCAGTACTTC. The encoded protein is CASSVGDRQETQYF.

At least ten counts were recorded for this clonotype. The DNA of the CDR3 is TGTGCCAGCAGCCCATTTGTCACGAACACTGAAGCTTTCTTT. Amino acid sequence: CASSPFVTNTEAFF. The V call is TRBV12-3 or TRBV12-4, the J call TRBJ1-1; D unresolved. Trimming removed 6 bases at V and 1 base at J, with 12 bases between. The CDR3 is 14 amino acids.

This clonotype was detected ten times or more. The chain is built from TRBV5-5 and TRBJ2-7; D perhaps matches TRBD2 (7 bases). CDR1 SGHKS and CDR2 YYEKEE come from the germline V gene (reference sequence). With 4 bases removed from V and 1 base from J, the gap between germline ends came to 18 bases. The CDR3 covers 16 residues. The CDR3 is CASSPRQAGVSYEQYF. Written as DNA, the CDR3 is TGTGCCAGCAGCCCTAGACAGGCGGGAGTTTCCTACGAGCAGTACTTC.

This clonotype was counted ten times or more. The V gene is TRBV29-1, the J gene TRBJ2-1; 11 nucleotides align to TRBD2. Per germline, CDR1 SQVTM and CDR2 ANQGSEA. V lost 5 bases, J lost 7 bases, and 10 bases stayed unmatched. This CDR3 spans 15 amino acids. CDR3 region: CSVPPTSGIGNEQFF. DNA for the CDR3: TGCAGCGTTCCACCGACTAGCGGGATTGGTAATGAGCAGTTCTTC.

This clonotype was seen repeatedly, ten times or more. The chain couples TRBV7-6 to TRBJ2-7, with 8 nucleotides matching TRBD1. The length of the CDR3 is 15 residues. Losses at the gene ends were 1 base for V and 5 bases for J; bases not matched to a gene: 7. Germline CDR1 is SGHVS and CDR2 is FNYEAQ. The CDR3 coding sequence is TGTGCCAGCAGCTTAGTTGACAGGGGCCTCCACGAGCAGTACTTC. Translated: CASSLVDRGLHEQYF. The full variable domain, completed using reference TRBV7-6 and TRBJ2-7, is GAGVSQSPRYKVTKRGQDVALRCDPISGHVSLYWYRQALGQGPEFLTYFNYEAQQDKSGLPNDRFSAERPEGSISTLTIQRTEQRDSAMYRCASSLVDRGLHEQYFGPGTRLTVT.

In its sample, this clonotype was seen many times. The V and J genes are TRBV5-1 and TRBJ2-1, with TRBD2 matching over 9 bases. In germline, CDR1 is SGHRS, CDR2 YFSETQ. The CDR3 is 15 residues long. With 2 bases clipped from V and 4 bases from J, the junction kept 4 bases outside the gene matches. The CDR3: CASSFQAGGYNEQFF. The CDR3 DNA is TGCGCCAGCAGCTTTCAAGCGGGGGGTTACAATGAGCAGTTCTTC.

This clonotype has ten or more counts. This chain connects TRBV12-3 or TRBV12-4 to TRBJ2-3; 11 bases map to TRBD2. This CDR3 spans 17 amino acids. With 1 base clipped from V and 2 bases from J, the junction kept 5 bases outside the gene matches. The chain's CDR3 is CASSLVRTSGPTDTQYF. Here the CDR3 DNA reads TGTGCCAGCAGTTTAGTCCGGACTAGCGGGCCCACAGATACGCAGTATTTT.

This clonotype was observed many times. The chain recombines TRBV18 with TRBJ1-4, with D unresolved. V lost 2 bases and J 2 bases, leaving 3 bases between the germline ends. This CDR3 comprises 13 residues. Germline V CDR1 and CDR2: KGHSH, LQKENI. The CDR3 protein is CASSPGTNEKLFF. The DNA of the CDR3 is TGTGCCAGCTCACCAGGGACTAATGAAAAACTGTTTTTT.